Given below is one TCR beta chain in context. TCRdb re-called the 5' RACE reads and gives one entry per CDR3 protein, without DNA. The sample table sets out roughly 300,000 distinct CDR3 sequences. The data were taken from a study of T cells expressing NK-cell markers. From germline, CDR1 is DFQATT and CDR2 SNEGSKA (reference sequence). The length of the CDR3 is 14 residues. The V gene is TRBV20-1, the J gene TRBJ2-2; TCRdb names TRBD2, which stays unverified in the absence of DNA. The sample was blood T cells: a sorted CD56 or NKG2C T cell subset, CD4+ or CD8+ T cells, or bulk PBMC T cells (not recorded which). The TCR comes from a woman aged 18 to 75 in good health. The CDR3 region is CSARAPSVTGELFF.